Following are 19 T cell receptor beta chains from one sample sequenced in a study of blood T cell repertoires in COVID-19. TCRdb keeps only in-frame clones here, not all; method: immunoSEQ multiplex PCR. The sample has 150,000 or so clones, 86% seen once; the top ten hold approximately 7%. Sequencing was done on a sample of peripheral blood. These TCRs come from a man aged 45-60 years with active or convalescent COVID-19.

The chain joins TRBV7-8 to TRBJ2-2; perhaps TRBD2 as D (6 bases). Deletions cut 6 bases from V and 2 bases from J, with 19 bases between. Germline-derived CDR1 and CDR2 are SGHVS and FQNEAQ. The CDR3 extends over 17 amino acids. CDR3 amino acids: CASRLSLGTGNTGELFF. CDR3 nucleotides: TGTGCCAGCAGACTAAGCCTTGGGACTGGAAACACCGGGGAGCTGTTTTTT.

Here the CDR3 reads CASRSAGYTDTQYF. CDR3 in DNA: TGTGCCAGTAGATCGGCAGGGTACACAGATACGCAGTATTTT. The chain uses TRBV19 and TRBJ2-3, with TRBD1 as a possible D gene (5 bases). Deletions cut 6 bases from V and 2 bases from J, with 12 bases between. Germline V gives CDR1 LNHDA, CDR2 SQIVND (reference sequence). The CDR3 is made up of 14 amino acids.

The CDR3 bases are TGTGCCAGCAGCGGAAGACAGGGGGCGTTCTATGGCTACACCTTC. Translated: CASSGRQGAFYGYTF. V is TRBV11-2 and J is TRBJ1-2; 10 positions match TRBD1. Germline CDR1 is SGHAT and CDR2 is FQNNGV. The CDR3 spans 15 residues. V trimming: 5 bases; J trimming: 4 bases; junction bases outside the gene matches: 7.

The rearrangement joins TRBV9 to TRBJ2-1; D is possibly TRBD2 (6 bases). Germline CDR1 is SGDLS and CDR2 is YYNGEE. The CDR3 has 14 residues. The germline V and J ends were trimmed by 6 bases and 2 bases, with 12 bases remaining between them. The CDR3: CASTPGDPYNEQFF. CDR3 bases: TGTGCCAGCACTCCGGGGGACCCCTACAATGAGCAGTTCTTC.

The chain joins TRBV19 to TRBJ2-5; 11 bases map to TRBD2. Germline lookup yields CDR1 LNHDA and CDR2 SQIVND (reference sequence). Trimming removed 6 bases from V and 0 bases from J; junction bases left unmatched: 3. This CDR3 is 15 amino acids long. The CDR3: CASRTSGEYQETQYF. Here the CDR3 DNA reads TGTGCCAGTAGGACTAGCGGGGAGTACCAAGAGACCCAGTACTTC.

This chain connects TRBV28 to TRBJ1-2; unclear D gene. Trimming removed 6 bases from V and 5 bases from J, with 16 bases in between. The CDR3 runs to 14 residues. Germline values: CDR1 MDHEN, CDR2 SYDVKM. CDR3 protein: CASSPAPTGYGYTF. CDR3 DNA: TGTGCCAGCAGCCCGGCACCGACGGGATATGGCTACACCTTC.

The V and J genes are TRBV12-3 or TRBV12-4 and TRBJ1-2; D not resolved. CDR3 length: 11 residues. V was cut by 6 bases and J by 8 bases, with 10 bases left in between. Written as DNA, the CDR3 is TGTGCCAGCAGCCCCTCACAGGGCTACACCTTC. Its protein product is CASSPSQGYTF.

The rearrangement links TRBV7-2 to TRBJ2-1; 11 bases are a match to TRBD2. Trimming took 5 bases from V and 3 from J; bases not matched to a gene: 3. The germline CDR1 and CDR2 sequences are SGHTA and FQGNSA. The CDR3 covers 15 residues. The CDR3 region is CASSTGTSGYNEQFF. In DNA form, the CDR3 reads TGTGCCAGCAGCACCGGGACTAGCGGCTACAATGAGCAGTTCTTC.

The chain links TRBV28 to TRBJ2-5; TRBD2 aligns across 9 bases. This CDR3 contains 14 residues. CDR1 MDHEN and CDR2 SYDVKM come from the germline V gene. Trimming removed 6 bases from V and 1 base from J; junction bases left unmatched: 3. The CDR3 reads CASRRLAVQETQYF. The CDR3 DNA follows: TGTGCCAGCAGAAGACTAGCGGTCCAAGAGACCCAGTACTTC.

A few counts support this clone. The rearrangement uses TRBV5-8 and TRBJ2-1; 9 bases fit TRBD2. Unmatched junction bases numbered 11, after V lost 6 bases and J lost 7 bases. CDR3 length: 15 residues. Germline CDR1 and CDR2: SGHTS and YDEGEE. CDR3 in amino acids: CASKRRREGTNEQFF. The CDR3 bases are TGTGCCAGCAAACGGCGGCGGGAGGGTACGAATGAGCAGTTCTTC.

This chain uses TRBV19 with TRBJ1-4; 8 positions match TRBD1. The V segment lost 2 bases and the J segment 5 bases; nucleotides outside the gene matches: 1. Germline V gives CDR1 LNHDA, CDR2 SQIVND (reference sequence). CDR3 size: 14 residues. CDR3 sequence reads: CASSIQGANEKLFF. The CDR3 nucleotides are TGTGCCAGTAGTATACAGGGGGCGAATGAAAAACTGTTTTTT.

V is TRBV3-1 (or the pseudogene TRBV3-2) and J is TRBJ1-4; D may be TRBD1 (5 bases). This CDR3 comprises 14 residues. Trimming took 5 bases from V and 5 from J, leaving 12 bases between them. CDR1 is LGHDT, CDR2 YNNKEL, per germline (reference sequence). CDR3 DNA sequence: TGTGCCAGCAGCAAAGGCAGGGCCAATGAAAAACTGTTTTTT. Its translation is CASSKGRANEKLFF.

The genes are TRBV12-3 or TRBV12-4 and TRBJ1-1; perhaps TRBD1 as D (6 bases). The germline V and J ends were trimmed by 8 bases and 4 bases, with 14 bases remaining between them. This CDR3 has 13 residues. DNA for the CDR3: TGTGCCAGCGGACAGAGGGGCGGCACTGAAGCTTTCTTT. Protein sequence: CASGQRGGTEAFF.

There are a few counts of this clone. The chain has TRBV29-1 and TRBJ1-3; perhaps TRBD1 as D (5 bases). Trimming took off 7 bases at V and 0 bases at J, with 10 bases between the two ends. Germline V CDR1 and CDR2: SQVTM, ANQGSEA. The CDR3 has 13 amino acids. The CDR3 loop reads CSAAGFSGNTIYF. For the CDR3, the DNA is TGCAGCGCCGCAGGGTTCTCTGGAAACACCATATATTTT.

The chain carries TRBV28 and TRBJ1-6; D is perhaps TRBD1 (6 bases). The germline V and J ends were trimmed by 11 bases and 0 bases, with 11 bases remaining between them. Germline V gene sequence: CDR1 MDHEN, CDR2 SYDVKM. The CDR3 totals 14 residues. The CDR3, as DNA: TGTGCCGCGTCGGACAGCTCCTATAATTCACCCCTCCACTTT. Its translation is CAASDSSYNSPLHF.

V gene TRBV5-1 combines with J gene TRBJ1-6, with 7 bases that match TRBD1. The CDR3 spans 14 residues. Looked up from germline, CDR1 is SGHRS and CDR2 is YFSETQ. The ends lost 0 bases at V and 11 bases at J; junction bases unmatched: 5. Written as DNA, the CDR3 is TGCGCCAGCAGCTTGGCCGGGGACAGAGCACCCCTCCACTTT. It specifies CASSLAGDRAPLHF.

The CDR3 DNA sequence: TGTGCCAGCTCACCACGTACAGCTGAAGCTTTCTTT. This translates into CASSPRTAEAFF. This chain joins TRBV18 and TRBJ1-1, with D hard to call. This CDR3 contains 12 residues. The V and J ends lost 1 base and 6 bases respectively, with 6 bases between them. Germline V gene sequence: CDR1 KGHSH, CDR2 LQKENI.

The chain uses TRBV2 and TRBJ2-1; possible D gene TRBD2, 6 bases. The CDR3 sequence is 17 residues long. CDR1 is SNHLY, CDR2 FYNNEI, per germline. V shed 8 bases and J shed 5 bases, with 25 bases lying between them. Here the CDR3 DNA reads TGTGCCAGCGGCCGGTCCCTAGGAGGCACGGGGGACAATGAGCAGTTCTTC. Translation gives CASGRSLGGTGDNEQFF.

The chain combines TRBV5-1 with TRBJ1-1; D is perhaps TRBD1 (6 bases). The CDR3 is made up of 15 amino acids. CDR1 and CDR2 (germline): SGHRS, YFSETQ. Trimming removed 4 bases from V and 2 bases from J, with 15 bases in between. The CDR3 sequence: CASSGTGTPNTEAFF. CDR3 nucleotides: TGCGCCAGCAGCGGAACAGGGACACCAAACACTGAAGCTTTCTTT. Using reference TRBV5-1 and TRBJ1-1 for the parts outside the CDR3, the full variable domain is KAGVTQTPRYLIKTRGQQVTLSCSPISGHRSVSWYQQTPGQGLQFLFEYFSETQRNKGNFPGRFSGRQFSNSRSEMNVSTLELGDSALYLCASSGTGTPNTEAFFGQGTRLTVV.